This passage covers 23 T cell receptor beta chains from one sample sequenced in a study of shared clonotypes between healthy human individuals. Positively selected for CCR7, the CD45RO-negative cells used as naive CD8 cells excluded terminally differentiated effector memory CD45RA+ cells. Sequencing was performed with immunoSEQ multiplex PCR; in TCRdb, only in-frame clones are kept and a portion is missing. Of about 1,800,000 clones listed, approximately 94% were seen once; the top ten hold more than 0.9%. The sequenced sample consisted of naive CD8+ T cells sorted from blood. The receptors here all came from a man younger than 30 in good health.

The chain uses TRBV4-2 and TRBJ1-4; TRBD1 aligns across 9 bases. Losses at the gene ends were 0 bases for V and 6 bases for J; bases not matched to a gene: 8. CDR3 length: 17 residues. Germline V gene lookup returns CDR1 LGHNA and CDR2 YNFKEQ. The CDR3 nucleotides read TGTGCCAGCAGCCAAGACCTCCCGGGACAGGGTCATGAAAAACTGTTTTTT. Encoded protein: CASSQDLPGQGHEKLFF.

There are a few counts of this clone. The V gene is TRBV10-2, the J gene TRBJ2-4; possible D gene TRBD1, 6 bases. V was cut by 3 bases and J by 8 bases, with 14 bases left in between. This CDR3 is built from 14 residues. Germline V gives CDR1 WSHSY, CDR2 SAAADI. Here the CDR3 DNA reads TGCGCCAGCAGTGAAGGAAACAGGGCGGACATTCAGTACTTC. Amino acid sequence: CASSEGNRADIQYF.

For this clone: At one of its ends the junction is not consistent with the germline gene, which may arise from a read error. The CDR3 DNA sequence: TGTGCCACCGGCCGACAGTACGCAGACACGCAGTATTTT. Its translation is CATGRQYADTQYF. The rearrangement joins TRBV5-8 to TRBJ2-3; a weak D match, TRBD1 (5 bases). Per the germline V gene, CDR1 is SGHTS and CDR2 is YDEGEE. The length of the CDR3 is 13 residues.

Comment on this clone: The same CDR3 also results from other DNA sequences found in this sample. V gene TRBV28 combines with J gene TRBJ2-7, with 8 bases aligning to TRBD1. Germline V gene lookup returns CDR1 MDHEN and CDR2 SYDVKM. Trimming took 6 bases from V and 4 from J; bases not matched to a gene: 8. This CDR3 contains 14 residues. The CDR3 reads CASSEPGQAYEQYF. CDR3 DNA sequence: TGTGCCAGCAGCGAACCGGGACAGGCTTACGAGCAGTACTTC.

The chain joins TRBV18 to TRBJ2-7; D gene uncertain. Germline assignment: CDR1 KGHSH and CDR2 LQKENI. The CDR3 covers 15 residues. V was pared by 6 bases and J by 1 base, with 16 bases between. The CDR3 sequence: CASSLAGPRSYEQYF. The CDR3, as DNA: TGTGCCAGCTCTCTGGCCGGGCCCCGATCCTACGAGCAGTACTTC.

This chain uses TRBV4-1 with TRBJ1-1; no clear D gene. The CDR3 loop spans 15 amino acids. Germline V gene sequence: CDR1 MGHRA, CDR2 YSYEKL. V was trimmed by 3 bases and J by 3 bases, leaving 14 bases between them. The CDR3 protein is CASSQNPGRDTEAFF. In nucleotides, the CDR3 is TGCGCCAGCAGCCAGAACCCGGGTCGAGACACTGAAGCTTTCTTT.

Details on this clone: Other nucleotide sequences from this sample produce the same CDR3. The chain employs TRBV28 and TRBJ1-3; perhaps TRBD1 as D (6 bases). The V end was cut by 6 bases, the J end by 2 bases, with 11 bases between. This CDR3 is 14 amino acids long. Germline-derived CDR1 and CDR2 are MDHEN and SYDVKM. The DNA for the CDR3 is TGTGCCAGCAGCCTGGGGGGCACTGGAAACACCATATATTTT. Its translation: CASSLGGTGNTIYF. Filled out from reference TRBV28 and TRBJ1-3, the complete variable domain reads DVKVTQSSRYLVKRTGEKVFLECVQDMDHENMFWYRQDPGLGLRLIYFSYDVKMKEKGDIPEGYSVSREKKERFSLILESASTNQTSMYLCASSLGGTGNTIYFGEGSWLTVV.

The V call is TRBV6-1, the J call TRBJ2-7; D gene ambiguous. This CDR3 contains 12 residues. Germline loops: CDR1 MNHNS, CDR2 SASEGT. Trimming shortened V by 9 bases and J by 5 bases, and 14 bases separated the two germline ends. CDR3 amino acids: CASSTQPHEQYF. CDR3 DNA sequence: TGTGCCAGTTCGACCCAACCCCACGAGCAGTACTTC.

CDR3 sequence (DNA): TGTGCCAGCAGCTTGGCCCTAGGGGATACGCAGTATTTT. Its translation: CASSLALGDTQYF. The chain has TRBV5-4 and TRBJ2-3; D gene uncertain. Trimming took 0 bases from V and 6 from J, leaving 8 bases between them. Germline V CDR1 and CDR2: SGHNT, YYREEE (reference sequence). The CDR3 runs to 13 residues.

The chain joins TRBV1 to TRBJ1-5. TRBV1 is a recognized pseudogene. The CDR3 has 21 amino acids. The CDR3 DNA sequence: TGCACCAGCAGCCAAGTAGGAGGGGACTCCGTAACCTCTATTAGCAATCAGCCCCAGCATTTT. Translated, it gives CTSSQVGGDSVTSISNQPQHF.

The CDR3 sequence: CASSIEVAASYEQYF. CDR3 nucleotides: TGTGCCAGTAGTATAGAGGTAGCGGCATCCTACGAGCAGTACTTC. The chain links TRBV19 to TRBJ2-7, with D possibly being TRBD2 (6 bases). The CDR3 runs to 15 residues. The ends were cut back, 0 bases at V and 1 base at J, with 10 bases in the middle. Per germline, CDR1 LNHDA and CDR2 SQIVND (reference sequence).

In its sample, this clone was seen once. V gene TRBV6-6 combines with J gene TRBJ2-1; D is perhaps TRBD1 or TRBD2 (5 bases each). Trimming shortened V by 3 bases and J by 5 bases, and 14 bases separated the two germline ends. This CDR3 has 15 residues. Germline V gives CDR1 MNHNY, CDR2 SVGAGI (reference sequence). For the CDR3, the DNA is TGTGCCAGCAGTTATATCTCTAGGGGACACAATGAGCAGTTCTTC. Its translation is CASSYISRGHNEQFF.

The genes are TRBV9 and TRBJ1-5; tentatively, D is TRBD1 (5 bases). The germline V and J ends were trimmed by 3 bases and 3 bases, with 10 bases remaining between them. Germline V gene data show CDR1 as SGDLS and CDR2 as YYNGEE. CDR3 size: 14 residues. CDR3 loop: CASSATGNNQPQHF. The CDR3 nucleotides are TGTGCCAGCAGCGCTACAGGTAACAATCAGCCCCAGCATTTT. Combining the CDR3 with reference TRBV9 and TRBJ1-5 gives the whole variable domain DSGVTQTPKHLITATGQRVTLRCSPRSGDLSVYWYQQSLDQGLQFLIQYYNGEERAKGNILERFSAQQFPDLHSELNLSSLELGDSALYFCASSATGNNQPQHFGDGTRLSIL.

The chain carries TRBV4-3 and TRBJ2-3, with a possible D match to TRBD1 (6 bases). V lost 2 bases, J lost 7 bases, and 10 bases lay in between. Germline V gene lookup returns CDR1 LGHNA and CDR2 YSLEER. The CDR3 totals 13 residues. CDR3 amino acids: CASSQYRAHTQYF. DNA for the CDR3: TGCGCCAGCAGCCAATACAGGGCTCATACGCAGTATTTT.

The sample holds one count of this clone. V usage is TRBV18 and J usage is TRBJ2-1, with D tentatively TRBD2 (6 bases). V lost 6 bases to trimming and J lost 5 bases, with 14 bases between them. This CDR3 spans 14 amino acids. Germline V CDR1 and CDR2: KGHSH, LQKENI. The CDR3 region is CASSPGVGNNEQFF. CDR3 DNA: TGTGCCAGCTCGCCGGGAGTGGGTAACAATGAGCAGTTCTTC.

The sample holds one count of this clone. This chain links TRBV10-2 with TRBJ1-1; D is undetermined. Trimming shortened V by 7 bases and J by 5 bases, and 17 bases separated the two germline ends. The CDR3 is 14 amino acids. Germline V gives CDR1 WSHSY, CDR2 SAAADI. Here the CDR3 reads CASMRESLGTEAFF. The DNA for the CDR3 is TGCGCCAGCATGAGGGAAAGCCTGGGAACTGAAGCTTTCTTT.

The CDR3 sequence is CASSLPNGQVIGYTF. In DNA, the CDR3 is TGTGCCAGCAGTTTACCTAACGGACAGGTGATCGGCTACACCTTC. The V gene is TRBV28, the J gene TRBJ1-2; TRBD1 agrees at 7 bases. The CDR3 has 15 residues. From germline, CDR1 is MDHEN and CDR2 SYDVKM. V trimming: 2 bases; J trimming: 8 bases; junction bases outside the gene matches: 11.

The chain links TRBV5-1 to TRBJ2-7, with 7 bases matching TRBD1. The V segment lost 4 bases and the J segment 6 bases; nucleotides outside the gene matches: 7. CDR3 length: 13 residues. Germline V gene lookup returns CDR1 SGHRS and CDR2 YFSETQ. The CDR3 reads CASSPGQIFEQYF. For the CDR3, the DNA is TGCGCCAGCAGCCCGGGACAGATCTTCGAGCAGTACTTC.

The rearrangement uses TRBV7-9 and TRBJ2-3; no definite D call. The CDR3 is 16 amino acids. CDR1 and CDR2 (germline): SEHNR, FQNEAQ (reference sequence). Trimming left V 7 bases short and J 0 bases short, with 17 bases between. CDR3 region: CASTPAPGTSTDTQYF. CDR3 sequence (DNA): TGTGCCAGCACGCCGGCCCCGGGCACTAGCACAGATACGCAGTATTTT. The full variable domain, completed using reference TRBV7-9 and TRBJ2-3, is DTGVSQNPRHKITKRGQNVTFRCDPISEHNRLYWYRQTLGQGPEFLTYFQNEAQLEKSRLLSDRFSAERPKGSFSTLEIQRTEQGDSAMYLCASTPAPGTSTDTQYFGPGTRLTVL.

CDR3 bases: TGTGCCAGTAGTCACCGACTAGACGGATACGAGCAGTACTTC. Residues: CASSHRLDGYEQYF. J is TRBJ2-7 and V is TRBV19; the D gene is possibly TRBD2 (6 bases). Between the trimmed V and J ends, which lost 5 bases and 4 bases, there was a span of 15 bases. The CDR3 is made up of 14 amino acids. The germline CDR1 and CDR2 sequences are LNHDA and SQIVND (reference sequence).

The chain joins TRBV6-5 to TRBJ1-1; 7 nucleotides agree with TRBD1. Germline V gives CDR1 MNHEY, CDR2 SVGAGI. There are 13 residues in the CDR3. With V trimmed by 6 bases and J by 3 bases, 4 bases remained unmatched. The CDR3 sequence: CASRNRGDTEAFF. DNA of the CDR3: TGTGCCAGCAGAAACAGGGGTGACACTGAAGCTTTCTTT.

This chain uses TRBV7-9 with TRBJ2-3, with D tentatively TRBD2 (7 bases). Germline loops: CDR1 SEHNR, CDR2 FQNEAQ (reference sequence). The V and J ends lost 3 bases and 4 bases respectively, with 17 bases between them. The CDR3 totals 16 residues. CDR3 sequence (DNA): TGTGCCAGCAGCTTGAATACGTACGGGGGGCCAGATACGCAGTATTTT. Protein sequence: CASSLNTYGGPDTQYF.

The chain recombines TRBV4-3 with TRBJ2-7; unclear D gene. The CDR3 sequence is 15 residues long. Trimming took 0 bases from V and 0 from J, leaving 9 bases between them. Germline V gene sequence: CDR1 LGHNA, CDR2 YSLEER. CDR3 bases: TGCGCCAGCAGCCAAGATCAAGGGTTCTCCTACGAGCAGTACTTC. This sequence encodes CASSQDQGFSYEQYF.